This T cell receptor (beta chain) was sequenced for a study of blood T cell repertoires in COVID-19. Across the study: Italy, Spain and the United States were the sources of the convalescent and acute COVID-19 samples. From T cells, B-cell-depleted T cells, or PBMCs came the material, which was cDNA or gDNA.

As processed by the authors: Using reference gene primer amplification, nucleated cell counts were estimated. This table comes from immunoSEQ multiplex PCR, and its TCRdb copy is limited to in-frame clones, with some not included. The DNA was the basis for D and trimming; V, J and clone size are from that table. Of about 140,000 clones detected, around 87% appear once; the ten largest clones hold around 4.5%. Input material: peripheral blood. The receptor's source is a woman in her thirties or forties with acute or convalescent COVID-19.

CDR3 protein: CASGSFSLTENYGYTF. The DNA for the CDR3 is TGTGCTAGTGGTTCCTTCTCCCTTACAGAGAACTATGGCTACACCTTC. V is TRBV12-5 and J is TRBJ1-2; D is ambiguous. The CDR3 length is 16 residues. The germline V gene encodes CDR1 LGHNT and CDR2 FRNRAP. The ends were cut back, 4 bases at V and 2 bases at J, with 17 bases in the middle.